A single sample gave rise to the 25 T cell receptor beta chains below, sequenced in a study of T cells in Graves' hyperthyroidism and ophthalmopathy. RNA transcripts served as the template for amplifying TCR beta CDR3 regions. The TCR CDR3 was amplified in a first-round RT-PCR using the HTBI primer set. TCRdb re-derived calls from the multiplex PCR reads in MiXCR, one entry per CDR3 protein. The sample holds 550,000 to 650,000 distinct CDR3 sequences, approximately 14% seen once. Material: blood. The receptors were gathered from a woman in her 30s with Graves' hyperthyroidism that later progressed to Graves' ophthalmopathy.

As concerns this clonotype: This may stem from a read error, because a much larger clone lies one nucleotide away. This chain links TRBV30 with TRBJ1-2; a possible D gene is TRBD1 (6 bases). There are 12 residues in the CDR3. Germline lookup yields CDR1 GTSNPN and CDR2 SVGIG (reference sequence). This CDR3 is CGWSVQGDGYTF. In DNA, the CDR3 is TGTGGCTGGAGTGTACAGGGTGACGGCTACACCTTC.

This clonotype occurred many times. The V and J genes are TRBV30 and TRBJ1-1, with TRBD1 matching 10 bases. Germline values: CDR1 GTSNPN, CDR2 SVGIG (reference sequence). V lost 8 bases, J lost 1 base, and 7 bases stayed unmatched. The CDR3 is 14 residues long. CDR3 DNA sequence: TGTGCCAGGATGGGACAGGGGAAGAACACTGAAGCTTTCTTT. Residues: CARMGQGKNTEAFF.

This clonotype has a handful of counts. The chain joins TRBV7-6 to TRBJ1-1; tentative D call: TRBD1 (6 bases). Trimming took off 5 bases at V and 3 bases at J, with 22 bases between the two ends. The CDR3 has 17 residues. In germline, CDR1 is SGHVS, CDR2 FNYEAQ. CDR3 DNA sequence: TGTGCCAGCAGCAAGGGGTTAGTCGGGGGCTCGGACACTGAAGCTTTCTTT. Amino acid sequence: CASSKGLVGGSDTEAFF.

The CDR3 here is CASSSPLTSYANEQYF. The CDR3 DNA reads as TGTGCCAGTAGCTCTCCCTTGACTAGCTACGCTAACGAGCAGTACTTC. The chain has TRBV19 and TRBJ2-7; 7 bases line up with TRBD2. The CDR3 consists of 16 residues. With V trimmed by 6 bases and J by 5 bases, 16 bases remained unmatched. Per germline, CDR1 LNHDA and CDR2 SQIVND (reference sequence).

This clonotype was counted ten times or more. V is TRBV11-2 and J is TRBJ1-1; D is perhaps TRBD1 (6 bases). In germline, CDR1 is SGHAT, CDR2 FQNNGV. This CDR3 region has 15 residues. V was pared by 5 bases and J by 1 base, with 14 bases between. The CDR3 sequence is CASSKVTGPNTEAFF. Here the CDR3 DNA reads TGTGCCAGCAGCAAGGTAACAGGGCCGAACACTGAAGCTTTCTTT. Looking up the rest from reference TRBV11-2 and TRBJ1-1 gives the full variable domain: EAGVAQSPRYKIIEKRQSVAFWCNPISGHATLYWYQQILGQGPKLLIQFQNNGVVDDSQLPKDRFSAERLKGVDSTLKIQPAKLEDSAVYLCASSKVTGPNTEAFFGQGTRLTVV.

This clonotype was seen a handful of times. Here the CDR3 reads CASMGVAAGELFF. Written as DNA, the CDR3 is TGTGCCAGCATGGGGGTAGCTGCCGGGGAGCTGTTTTTT. The chain is built from TRBV6-1 and TRBJ2-2, with D possibly being TRBD1 or TRBD2 (5 bases each). The CDR3 is 13 amino acids. Trimming took off 7 bases at V and 6 bases at J, with 12 bases between the two ends. CDR1 and CDR2 from the germline V gene are MNHNS and SASEGT.

This clonotype was recorded at least ten times. V and J are TRBV7-3 and TRBJ1-5; no clear D gene. Germline lookup yields CDR1 SGHTA and CDR2 FQGTGA. Trimming shortened V by 4 bases and J by 6 bases, and 10 bases separated the two germline ends. This CDR3 contains 13 residues. Written as DNA, the CDR3 is TGTGCCAGCAGCTACTCAATCGCTCAGCCCCAGCATTTT. Translated: CASSYSIAQPQHF.

V and J are TRBV9 and TRBJ1-6; no firm D call. The germline CDR1 and CDR2 sequences are SGDLS and YYNGEE. The CDR3 loop spans 14 amino acids. V was trimmed by 1 base and J by 5 bases, leaving 7 bases between them. This CDR3 reads CASSVKRDNSPLHF. In DNA, the CDR3 is TGTGCCAGCAGCGTAAAGAGAGATAATTCACCCCTCCACTTT.

This clonotype was found many times. The chain couples TRBV2 to TRBJ1-2; D is uncertain. CDR3 length: 12 residues. The ends were cut back, 9 bases at V and 2 bases at J, with 10 bases in the middle. Germline V gene data show CDR1 as SNHLY and CDR2 as FYNNEI. As DNA, the CDR3 is TGTGCCAGACGTGAAGAGAACTATGGCTACACCTTC. It specifies CARREENYGYTF.

Concerning this clonotype itself: One base away lies a much larger clone, so this may be a sequencing read error. The V and J genes are TRBV5-8 and TRBJ2-6; 9 bases align to TRBD1. The CDR3 has 17 amino acids. Germline V lookup: CDR1 SGHTS, CDR2 YDEGEE. CDR3 sequence reads: CASSFGDRGAGATVLTF. CDR3 bases: TGTGCCAGCAGCTTTGGCGACAGGGGGGCTGGGGCCACCGTCCTGACTTTC.

As regards this clonotype: Sequence at one end of the junction differs from germline and may be a read error. The genes are TRBV20-1 and TRBJ2-1; D tentatively reads TRBD1 or TRBD2 (7 bases each). Germline CDR1 reads DFQATT; CDR2 reads SNEGSKA (reference sequence). The CDR3 is 18 amino acids. CDR3: CSAIPGGSSGKATNERFF. DNA for the CDR3: TGCAGTGCTATTCCAGGGGGGAGCAGCGGGAAAGCGACGAATGAGCGGTTCTTC.

This clonotype was recorded many times. The chain employs TRBV5-6 and TRBJ2-3; 10 bases fit TRBD2. Unmatched junction bases numbered 8, after V lost 5 bases and J lost 2 bases. CDR3 length equals 16 residues. The germline V gene has CDR1 SGHDT and CDR2 YYEEEE. The CDR3 loop reads CASRDLAGEVTDTQYF. Here the CDR3 DNA reads TGTGCCAGCAGGGACCTAGCGGGAGAGGTCACAGATACGCAGTATTTT.

A remark on this clonotype: This sequence may be a read error, since a much larger clone differs from it by one base. The V gene is TRBV9, the J gene TRBJ1-2; the D gene is possibly TRBD1 (5 bases). This CDR3 region has 15 residues. Germline lookup yields CDR1 SGDLS and CDR2 YYNGEE. The CDR3 DNA is TGTGTCAGCAGCCCCCACGAGGGGTCAGCCTATGGCTACACCTTC. Amino acid sequence: CVSSPHEGSAYGYTF.

This clonotype was seen at least ten times. V is TRBV30 and J is TRBJ2-1; D might be TRBD1 (5 bases). Trimming removed 7 bases at V and 6 bases at J, with 7 bases between. There are 10 residues in the CDR3. CDR1 is GTSNPN, CDR2 SVGIG, per germline (reference sequence). The CDR3 is CALQGNEQFF. CDR3 in DNA: TGTGCCTTGCAGGGCAATGAGCAGTTCTTC.

The CDR3 spells CASSPGQGVTNYGYTF. The DNA of the CDR3 is TGTGCCAGCAGCCCGGGACAGGGGGTTACTAACTATGGCTACACCTTC. The chain is built from TRBV28 and TRBJ1-2; 11 positions match TRBD1. Germline CDR1 MDHEN, CDR2 SYDVKM. V lost 6 bases and J lost 0; bases outside the gene matches: 6. This CDR3 is built from 16 residues.

This clonotype was seen at least ten times. The chain joins TRBV18 to TRBJ2-5, with D possibly TRBD2 on 5 matching bases. Germline V gene sequence: CDR1 KGHSH, CDR2 LQKENI. The CDR3 sequence is 14 residues long. V was cut by 0 bases and J by 5 bases, with 10 bases left in between. The CDR3 bases are TGTGCCAGCTCACCACCGTCTAGCCGGGAGACCCAGTACTTC. Its protein is CASSPPSSRETQYF.

The chain has TRBV20-1 and TRBJ2-1; 8 bases line up with TRBD2. The germline V gene encodes CDR1 DFQATT and CDR2 SNEGSKA (reference sequence). V lost 3 bases and J lost 4; bases outside the gene matches: 5. This CDR3 contains 14 residues. CDR3 residues: CSARSGSLYNEQFF. The CDR3 DNA sequence: TGCAGTGCTAGGAGCGGGAGCCTATACAATGAGCAGTTCTTC.

This clonotype showed up many times. The chain carries TRBV6-1 and TRBJ1-5, with 8 bases fitting TRBD1. V lost 8 bases, J lost 1 base, and 7 bases stayed unmatched. The CDR3 is made up of 15 amino acids. Germline loops: CDR1 MNHNS, CDR2 SASEGT. DNA of the CDR3: TGTGCCAGCTCGACAGGGGCGGGGAGCAATCAGCCCCAGCATTTT. Translating it yields CASSTGAGSNQPQHF.

In this sample, this clonotype turned up many times. The chain joins TRBV24-1 to TRBJ2-2; 8 bases map to TRBD1. Per germline, CDR1 KGHDR and CDR2 SFDVKD. The CDR3 has 15 amino acids. After removal of 5 bases from V and 6 bases from J, the junction contained 7 bases not matched to a gene. CDR3 loop: CATSAGQGAAGELFF. The DNA for the CDR3 is TGTGCCACCAGTGCCGGGCAGGGGGCGGCCGGGGAGCTGTTTTTT.

The table lists this clonotype with many counts. The genes are TRBV29-1 and TRBJ2-1, with TRBD2 matching over 10 bases. CDR1 and CDR2 (germline): SQVTM, ANQGSEA. This CDR3 is built from 14 residues. V was pared by 6 bases and J by 7 bases, with 9 bases of the junction left unmatched. CDR3 DNA: TGCAGCGTGGAGGGGCTAGCGGGAGAGAATGAGCAGTTCTTC. Translating gives CSVEGLAGENEQFF.

A remark on this clonotype: This may be a read error: a much more frequent sequence differs by one nucleotide. The chain recombines TRBV5-5 with TRBJ1-1, with a weak D call TRBD1 (5 bases). Germline V gives CDR1 SGHKS, CDR2 YYEKEE (reference sequence). The CDR3 covers 14 residues. Trimming took 1 base from V and 6 from J, leaving 13 bases between them. The CDR3 loop is CASSLPGSVAEAFF. The CDR3 DNA is TGTGCCAGCAGCTTGCCAGGGAGTGTGGCTGAAGCTTTCTTT.

Concerning this clonotype itself: This may arise from a read error, as a much more abundant clone is one base away. The chain employs TRBV28 and TRBJ1-1; D not resolved. In germline, CDR1 is MDHEN, CDR2 SYDVKM. CDR3 size: 15 residues. The CDR3 region is CVSSPPRTEHTEAFF. In DNA form, the CDR3 reads TGTGTCAGCAGTCCGCCAAGGACCGAGCACACTGAAGCTTTCTTT.

The chain carries TRBV19 and TRBJ2-7; 7 positions agree with TRBD1. V lost 5 bases, J lost 3 bases, and 13 bases stayed unmatched. The germline V gene encodes CDR1 LNHDA and CDR2 SQIVND (reference sequence). CDR3 length: 16 amino acids. The CDR3 reads CASSATGNRLDYEQYF. The CDR3 bases are TGTGCCAGTAGTGCGACAGGGAACCGCTTAGACTACGAGCAGTACTTC.

This clonotype has a handful of counts. The rearrangement uses TRBV7-9 and TRBJ2-7; TRBD2 agrees at 12 bases. There are 18 residues in the CDR3. V shed 5 bases, J shed 3 bases, and the junction held 14 bases outside the gene matches. Germline assignment: CDR1 SEHNR and CDR2 FQNEAQ (reference sequence). CDR3 loop: CASSHQPRGLAGNYEQYF. CDR3 nucleotides: TGTGCCAGCAGCCACCAACCTAGAGGACTAGCGGGAAACTACGAGCAGTACTTC. Full variable domain (remainder filled in from reference TRBV7-9 and TRBJ2-7): DTGVSQNPRHKITKRGQNVTFRCDPISEHNRLYWYRQTLGQGPEFLTYFQNEAQLEKSRLLSDRFSAERPKGSFSTLEIQRTEQGDSAMYLCASSHQPRGLAGNYEQYFGPGTRLTVT.

A note on this clonotype: A single base separates this from a much larger clone, so it may be a read error. The chain joins TRBV12-5 to TRBJ1-5; D not resolved. The germline gives CDR1 LGHNT, CDR2 FRNRAP. The CDR3 covers 14 residues. This CDR3 is CTSVPSDPWQPQHF. CDR3 DNA sequence: TGTACTAGTGTGCCGTCCGATCCGTGGCAGCCCCAGCATTTT.